This record covers a single T cell receptor (beta chain). Original processing notes: For nucleated cells, counts were estimated from reference gene primer amplification. Clones were sequenced by immunoSEQ multiplex PCR, and TCRdb holds only the in-frame ones, with some missing. V, J and clone size are taken as reported in that table, and D and trimming were inferred from the DNA itself. The sample carries about 340,000 clones, 80% to 90% recorded once. The V and J ends lost 5 bases and 3 bases, in that order; junction bases with no gene match: 7. Germline loops: CDR1 MNHEY, CDR2 SVGEGT. The CDR3 contains 15 residues. This sample is drawn from a study of blood T cell repertoires in COVID-19. Study-level information: From the United States, Italy and Spain came samples of acute and convalescent COVID-19. The cDNA or gDNA used as material had been derived from T cells, B-cell-depleted T cells, or PBMCs.

Sequencing was done on a sample of peripheral blood. J is TRBJ1-1 and V is TRBV6-2 or TRBV6-3, with 9 nucleotides matching TRBD1. This TCR was recovered from a man aged 30 to 39 with active or convalescent COVID-19. Written as DNA, the CDR3 is TGTGCCAGCAGTAACAGGGGGCGCCAGGACACTGAAGCTTTCTTT. Translating it yields CASSNRGRQDTEAFF.